In this sample, the clone carrying this T cell receptor beta chain turned up a few times. Antigen specificity is unknown. CDR3 size: 13 residues. Trimming shortened V by 3 bases and J by 11 bases, and 17 bases separated the two germline ends. Germline CDR1 reads GTSNPN; CDR2 reads SVGIG (reference sequence). At the time of sampling, donors were nominally healthy, though unrecorded immune exposures were likely. Amplification used 60 Vbeta primers and 13 Jbeta primers. Libraries were prepared by immunoSEQ multiplex PCR; TCRdb keeps only in-frame clonotypes and omits some of them. The sample shows about 120,000 clones, about 10% of them seen only once. This sample was taken from a study of cytomegalovirus exposure and HLA in healthy donors. Notes on the study in general: Productive rates of about 87% or about 30% were seen for most TCR beta V segments in an earlier analysis. Later analysis showed TCR association rates varying by HLA locus, highest for DRB1 and lowest for HLA-C. Apparent HLA restriction characterized most CMV-associated TCR beta chains in a later analysis.

Sequencing was done on a sample of PBMCs. The V gene is TRBV30, the J gene TRBJ1-3; maybe TRBD1 (5 bases). The TCR comes from a woman aged 18 to 35 in good health and CMV-seropositive. The CDR3 region has the DNA TGTGCCTGGAGGGTGAATCGGGGGGGAGCCATATATTTT. This sequence encodes CAWRVNRGGAIYF.